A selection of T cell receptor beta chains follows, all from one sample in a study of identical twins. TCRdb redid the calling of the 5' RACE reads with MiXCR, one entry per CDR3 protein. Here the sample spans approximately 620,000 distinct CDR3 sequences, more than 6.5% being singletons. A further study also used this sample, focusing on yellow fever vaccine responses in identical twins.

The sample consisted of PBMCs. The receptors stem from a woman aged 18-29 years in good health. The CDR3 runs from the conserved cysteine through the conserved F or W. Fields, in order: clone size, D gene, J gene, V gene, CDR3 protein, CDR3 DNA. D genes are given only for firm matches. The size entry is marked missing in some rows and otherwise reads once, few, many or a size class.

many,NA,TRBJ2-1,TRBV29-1,CSAITGPSSYNEQFF,TGCAGCGCCATAACAGGGCCAAGCTCCTACAATGAGCAGTTCTTC
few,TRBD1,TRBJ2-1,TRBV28,CASSKTGGSYNEQFF,TGTGCCAGCAGCAAGACAGGGGGCTCCTACAATGAGCAGTTCTTC
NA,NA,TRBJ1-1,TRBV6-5,CASSYSTGPEAFF,TGTGCCAGCAGTTACTCGACAGGCCCTGAAGCTTTCTTT
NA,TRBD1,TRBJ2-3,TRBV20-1,CSATGGTGATDTQYF,TGCAGTGCCACGGGGGGGACAGGGGCCACAGATACGCAGTATTTT
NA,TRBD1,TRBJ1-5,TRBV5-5,CASSKDRGANQPQHF,TGTGCCAGCAGCAAGGACAGGGGTGCCAATCAGCCCCAGCATTTT
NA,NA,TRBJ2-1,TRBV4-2,CASSQDSRADNEQFF,TGTGCCAGCAGCCAAGATTCCCGAGCCGACAATGAGCAGTTCTTC
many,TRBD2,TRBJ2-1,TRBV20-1,CSAKRGGNEQFF,TGCAGTGCTAAGCGGGGCGGCAATGAGCAGTTCTTC
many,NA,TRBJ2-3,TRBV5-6,CASSLMAISTDTQYF,TGTGCCAGCAGCTTGATGGCCATTTCCACAGATACGCAGTATTTT
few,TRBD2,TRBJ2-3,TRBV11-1,CASSFWVAALGGGDTQYF,TGTGCCAGCAGCTTTTGGGTAGCGGCACTTGGGGGGGGAGATACGCAGTATTTT
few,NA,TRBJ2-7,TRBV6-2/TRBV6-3,CASSTGTLGYEQYF,TGTGCCAGCAGTACCGGGACGCTTGGGTACGAGCAGTACTTC
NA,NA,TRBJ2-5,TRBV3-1,CASSQFDSGLKETQYF,TGTGCCAGCAGCCAGTTCGATAGCGGTTTAAAGGAGACCCAGTACTTC
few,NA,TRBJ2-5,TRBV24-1,CATSDSTRTETQYF,TGTGCCACCAGTGATTCGACCCGGACGGAGACCCAGTACTTC
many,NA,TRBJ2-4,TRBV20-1,CSAPPGLLGDLAKNIQYF,TGCAGTGCTCCTCCGGGACTTCTAGGGGACCTAGCCAAAAACATTCAGTACTTC
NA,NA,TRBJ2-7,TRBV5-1,CASSLEPQGTYEQYF,TGCGCCAGCAGCTTAGAGCCCCAGGGCACCTACGAGCAGTACTTC
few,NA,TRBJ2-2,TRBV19,CASSIWPNTGELFF,TGTGCCAGTAGTATATGGCCTAACACCGGGGAGCTGTTTTTT
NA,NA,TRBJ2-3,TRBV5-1,CASSLEGFTTDTQYF,TGCGCCAGCAGCTTGGAAGGGTTCACCACAGATACGCAGTATTTT
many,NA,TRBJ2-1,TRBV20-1,CSARVPWGGHYNEQFF,TGCAGTGCTAGAGTGCCTTGGGGGGGACACTACAATGAGCAGTTCTTC
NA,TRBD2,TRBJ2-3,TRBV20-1,CSATGTSGGLTDTQYF,TGCAGTGCAACCGGGACTAGCGGGGGGCTGACAGATACGCAGTATTTT
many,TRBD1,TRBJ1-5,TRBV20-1,CSASRDRGDYSNQPQHF,TGCAGTGCTTCCCGGGACAGGGGGGATTATAGCAATCAGCCCCAGCATTTT
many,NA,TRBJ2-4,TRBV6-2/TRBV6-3,CASSYRDKLHGAKNIQYF,TGTGCCAGCAGTTACCGGGACAAACTACACGGGGCCAAAAACATTCAGTACTTC
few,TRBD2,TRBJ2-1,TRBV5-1,CASSERTSEQFF,TGCGCCAGCAGCGAACGGACTAGCGAGCAGTTCTTC
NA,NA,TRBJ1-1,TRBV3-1,CASSQAIGENTEAFF,TGTGCCAGCAGCCAGGCCATTGGGGAGAACACTGAAGCTTTCTTT
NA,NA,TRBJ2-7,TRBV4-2,CASSQGLPGTYEQYF,TGTGCCAGCAGCCAAGGGCTCCCCGGGACCTACGAGCAGTACTTC
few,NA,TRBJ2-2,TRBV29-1,CSVAPTGELFF,TGCAGCGTTGCGCCCACCGGGGAGCTGTTTTTT
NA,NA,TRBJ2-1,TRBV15,CATSTDSRYEQFF,TGTGCCACCAGCACGGACAGCAGATATGAGCAGTTCTTC
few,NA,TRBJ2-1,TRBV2,CASSGGFGNEQFF,TGTGCCAGCAGTGGAGGCTTTGGGAATGAGCAGTTCTTC
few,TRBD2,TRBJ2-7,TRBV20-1,CSAPGGRFYEQYF,TGCAGTGCACCCGGCGGGAGGTTTTACGAGCAGTACTTC
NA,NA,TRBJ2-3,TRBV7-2,CASSLGGRGGSDTQYF,TGTGCCAGCAGCTTAGGCGGGAGAGGGGGGTCAGATACGCAGTATTTT
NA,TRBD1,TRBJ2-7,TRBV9,CASAKGASSYEQYF,TGTGCCAGCGCGAAGGGGGCTAGCTCCTACGAGCAGTACTTC